Below are 18 T cell receptor beta chains sequenced from a single sample in a study of CD8+ T cells in alopecia areata. The treatment was: oral pan-JAK inhibitor, 5-10 mg twice daily. Reverse transcription of extracted RNA yielded cDNA, which provided the sequencing template. Sequencing used immunoSEQ multiplex PCR; TCRdb keeps in-frame clones, though not all of them. The sample lists around 180,000 clones, 60% occurring once. Material: CD4+ T cells sorted from blood, obtained at week 24, from a patient treated with tofacitinib. These receptors were taken from a human donor with alopecia areata.

Only a few counts were recorded for this clone. Within the sample, other DNA sequences also encode this same CDR3. The chain links TRBV9 to TRBJ1-1; D not resolved. V lost 2 bases to trimming and J lost 3 bases, with 5 bases between them. The germline CDR1 and CDR2 sequences are SGDLS and YYNGEE. The CDR3 is made up of 12 amino acids. CDR3 sequence (DNA): TGTGCCAGCAGCGTTGAGGACACTGAAGCTTTCTTT. Translation gives CASSVEDTEAFF. Looking up the rest from reference TRBV9 and TRBJ1-1 gives the full variable domain: DSGVTQTPKHLITATGQRVTLRCSPRSGDLSVYWYQQSLDQGLQFLIQYYNGEERAKGNILERFSAQQFPDLHSELNLSSLELGDSALYFCASSVEDTEAFFGQGTRLTVV.

CDR3 coding DNA: TGTGCCAGCAGCTTTGGACAGACAGGGTATTTT. Translation gives CASSFGQTGYF. The V gene is TRBV7-2, the J gene TRBJ2-3, with D possibly TRBD1 on 6 matching bases. CDR3 length: 11 residues. CDR1 is SGHTA and CDR2 is FQGNSA in the germline V gene. Trimming removed 3 bases at V and 14 bases at J, with 12 bases between.

The chain employs TRBV30 and TRBJ1-2; TRBD1 agrees at 7 bases. Germline V CDR1 and CDR2: GTSNPN, SVGIG (reference sequence). The CDR3 covers 12 residues. V shed 5 bases, J shed 2 bases, and the junction held 2 bases outside the gene matches. The CDR3 is CAWGQENYGYTF. The CDR3 DNA reads as TGTGCCTGGGGACAGGAGAACTATGGCTACACCTTC.

The chain couples TRBV6-1 to TRBJ1-2, with D possibly TRBD1 on 5 matching bases. CDR3 length: 13 amino acids. Between the trimmed V and J ends, which lost 6 bases and 4 bases, there was a span of 12 bases. Per the germline V gene, CDR1 is MNHNS and CDR2 is SASEGT. The CDR3 is CASRETDIYGYTF. DNA for the CDR3: TGTGCCAGCAGGGAGACAGACATCTATGGCTACACCTTC.

The rearrangement links TRBV15 to TRBJ2-5; TRBD1 matches 9 bases. The CDR3 is made up of 16 amino acids. Trimming at V came to 5 bases and at J to 4 bases, leaving 11 bases not matched to a gene. Germline values: CDR1 LNHNV, CDR2 YYDKDF (reference sequence). CDR3 nucleotides: TGTGCCACCAGCTCCAGGGGACCGGGACAGGGAGAGACCCAGTACTTC. Translated: CATSSRGPGQGETQYF. The full variable domain, completed using reference TRBV15 and TRBJ2-5, is DAMVIQNPRYQVTQFGKPVTLSCSQTLNHNVMYWYQQKSSQAPKLLFHYYDKDFNNEADTPDNFQSRRPNTSFCFLDIRSPGLGDTAMYLCATSSRGPGQGETQYFGPGTRLLVL.

The chain recombines TRBV19 with TRBJ2-1; D uncertain. CDR1 and CDR2 from the germline V gene are LNHDA and SQIVND (reference sequence). CDR3 size: 11 residues. Trimming left V 5 bases short and J 6 bases short, with 5 bases between. Here the CDR3 reads CASSATNEQFF. DNA of the CDR3: TGTGCCAGTAGTGCCACCAATGAGCAGTTCTTC.

The V gene is TRBV20-1, the J gene TRBJ1-1; D not certain. Germline assignment: CDR1 DFQATT and CDR2 SNEGSKA (reference sequence). There are 11 residues in the CDR3. Trimming took off 4 bases at V and 5 bases at J, with 8 bases between the two ends. The chain's CDR3 is CSAMVGTEAFF. CDR3 nucleotide sequence: TGCAGTGCTATGGTGGGGACTGAAGCTTTCTTT.

This sequence joins TRBV18 and TRBJ1-6; possibly TRBD1 for D (5 bases). The germline CDR1 and CDR2 sequences are KGHSH and LQKENI. V was clipped by 2 bases and J by 9 bases, with 8 bases between them. The CDR3 consists of 13 residues. Here the CDR3 reads CASSPGAGSPLHF. As DNA, the CDR3 is TGTGCCAGCTCACCAGGGGCTGGTTCACCCCTCCACTTT.

V gene TRBV11-2 combines with J gene TRBJ2-3; D remains ambiguous. The V gene lost 3 bases and the J gene lost 4 bases, with 11 bases spanning the gap. The germline V gene has CDR1 SGHAT and CDR2 FQNNGV. The CDR3 runs 14 residues. CDR3 residues: CASSFFKRSDTQYF. In nucleotides, the CDR3 is TGTGCCAGCAGCTTCTTTAAGAGATCAGATACGCAGTATTTT.

This clone came up a few times. The rearrangement uses TRBV29-1 and TRBJ1-2; TRBD1 aligns across 7 bases. V gave up 6 bases and J gave up 4 bases; unmatched junction bases: 8. From germline, CDR1 is SQVTM and CDR2 ANQGSEA. The CDR3 extends over 13 amino acids. As DNA, the CDR3 is TGCAGCGTCCGACAGGGATTGTCCTATGGCTACACCTTC. Amino acids: CSVRQGLSYGYTF.

The chain recombines TRBV7-2 with TRBJ2-2; possible D gene TRBD1, 7 bases. V was clipped by 9 bases and J by 5 bases, with 16 bases between them. CDR1 SGHTA and CDR2 FQGNSA come from the germline V gene. This CDR3 has 14 amino acids. Here the CDR3 reads CASRIQGGTGELFF. CDR3 DNA sequence: TGTGCCAGTAGAATCCAGGGGGGAACCGGGGAGCTGTTTTTT.

The chain recombines TRBV5-4 with TRBJ2-1; TRBD1 aligns across 9 bases. The CDR3 is 15 residues long. Germline V gives CDR1 SGHNT, CDR2 YYREEE (reference sequence). The V gene end was trimmed by 4 bases and the J gene end by 3 bases; junction bases not matched to a gene: 5. The CDR3 loop is CASSPRDRVYNEQFF. CDR3 in DNA: TGTGCCAGCAGCCCCCGGGACAGGGTCTACAATGAGCAGTTCTTC.

This clone was found a few times. The chain is built from TRBV7-2 and TRBJ1-6, with 7 bases aligning to TRBD1. CDR1 is SGHTA and CDR2 is FQGNSA in the germline V gene. CDR3 length: 15 amino acids. The trim removed 7 bases at V and 6 bases at J, leaving 9 bases unmatched. The CDR3 DNA sequence: TGTGCCAGCAAAGACTCGGGACAGACTAATTCACCCCTCCACTTT. Amino acids: CASKDSGQTNSPLHF.

Concerning this clone itself: As the CDR3 is not closed by the conserved phenylalanine or tryptophan, this likely results from a read error. The V gene is TRBV18, the J gene TRBJ1-1; D remains ambiguous. CDR1 is KGHSH and CDR2 is LQKENI in the germline V gene. The CDR3 totals 13 residues. Between the trimmed V and J ends, which lost 3 bases and 2 bases, there was a span of 7 bases. The CDR3 loop reads CASSPGLNTEAFL. Written as DNA, the CDR3 is TGTGCCAGCTCACCGGGTCTCAACACTGAAGCTTTCCTT.

This clone has more than one count but fewer than ten. CDR3 coding DNA: TGCAGGAGGCGGAGCAATCAGCCCCAGCATTTT. Protein product: CRRRSNQPQHF. The V and J genes are TRBV20-1 and TRBJ1-5; D is uncertain. There are 11 residues in the CDR3. CDR1 is DFQATT and CDR2 is SNEGSKA in the germline V gene (reference sequence).

In its sample, this clone was seen a few times. The chain couples TRBV14 to TRBJ1-4, with D hard to call. This CDR3 is 13 amino acids long. V lost 1 base to trimming and J lost 8 bases, with 8 bases between them. Germline CDR1 reads SGHDN; CDR2 reads FVKESK. CDR3 coding DNA: TGTGCCAGCAGCCAAGTAGGGCAGGAAAAACTGTTTTTT. This codes for CASSQVGQEKLFF.

J is TRBJ2-3 and V is TRBV9, with D perhaps TRBD1 or TRBD2 (5 bases each). Germline V gene lookup returns CDR1 SGDLS and CDR2 YYNGEE. The CDR3 consists of 15 residues. With 0 bases removed from V and 5 bases from J, the gap between germline ends came to 13 bases. The CDR3: CASSVGVGDKDTQYF. The DNA of the CDR3 is TGTGCCAGCAGCGTAGGTGTGGGGGATAAAGATACGCAGTATTTT. The entire variable domain, with the rest obtained from reference TRBV9 and TRBJ2-3, is as follows: DSGVTQTPKHLITATGQRVTLRCSPRSGDLSVYWYQQSLDQGLQFLIQYYNGEERAKGNILERFSAQQFPDLHSELNLSSLELGDSALYFCASSVGVGDKDTQYFGPGTRLTVL.

This chain joins TRBV5-1 and TRBJ2-3; 10 bases align to TRBD1. CDR3 length: 16 amino acids. The trim removed 4 bases at V and 4 bases at J, leaving 9 bases unmatched. CDR1 is SGHRS and CDR2 is YFSETQ in the germline V gene. DNA of the CDR3: TGCGCCAGCAGCGATTTGGCGGGGACAGGGGCAGATACGCAGTATTTT. Its protein is CASSDLAGTGADTQYF.